The 27 T cell receptor beta chains below come from one sample, sequenced in a study of T-cell reconstitution after alpha-beta-depleted transplantation in children. TCRbeta library preparation incorporated unique molecular identifiers. MiXCR, applied by TCRdb to the PCR reads, yields one record per CDR3 protein. The table lists hundreds of thousands of distinct CDR3 sequences, approximately 17% of them singletons. The input for sequencing was PBMCs, mostly from graft donor cells, taken 360 days after TCRalphabeta/CD19-depleted stem cell transplant. The receptor set was obtained from a male patient between 2 and 10 years old who had a stem cell transplant for acute lymphoblastic leukemia, so the T cells may come from the graft donor.

This clonotype showed up just a few times. This sequence joins TRBV28 and TRBJ2-1, with TRBD2 identical over 8 bases. V lost 7 bases to trimming and J lost 15 bases; unmatched junction nucleotides: 20. The CDR3 runs to 15 residues. Germline CDR1 reads MDHEN; CDR2 reads SYDVKM. The chain's CDR3 is CASTGVAGGPTRRFF. The CDR3, as DNA: TGTGCCAGCACCGGGGTGGCGGGAGGACCAACCCGGAGGTTCTTC.

The gene calls are TRBV5-1 and TRBJ2-7; D is unclear. The CDR3 length is 12 residues. Trimming stripped 1 base from V and 5 bases from J, with 7 bases between. CDR1 and CDR2 (germline): SGHRS, YFSETQ. In nucleotides, the CDR3 is TGCGCCAGCAGCTTGTTAGAGAACGAGCAGTACTTC. As protein: CASSLLENEQYF.

V gene TRBV6-5 combines with J gene TRBJ2-3; D is perhaps TRBD1 or TRBD2 (5 bases each). Trimming stripped 2 bases from V and 7 bases from J, with 19 bases between. This CDR3 has 16 residues. Germline loops: CDR1 MNHEY, CDR2 SVGAGI. The CDR3 protein is CASSYGDPRIAHTQYF. The DNA for the CDR3 is TGTGCCAGCAGTTACGGGGACCCCCGTATCGCCCATACGCAGTATTTT.

This clonotype was detected a few times. The gene calls are TRBV6-2 or TRBV6-3 and TRBJ2-1; the match to TRBD2 covers 8 bases. V trimming: 6 bases; J trimming: 6 bases; junction bases outside the gene matches: 10. This CDR3 region has 15 residues. From germline, CDR1 is MNHEY and CDR2 SVGEGT. The CDR3 here is CASRLGLGSTNEQFF. The CDR3 bases are TGTGCCAGCAGACTGGGACTAGGCTCCACCAATGAGCAGTTCTTC.

The rearrangement joins TRBV11-2 to TRBJ2-7, with 9 bases aligning to TRBD2. Per germline, CDR1 SGHAT and CDR2 FQNNGV. The CDR3 is made up of 15 amino acids. V lost 5 bases and J lost 3; bases outside the gene matches: 8. CDR3 in DNA: TGTGCCAGCAGCCCCGGGCGTAGCGGGGGCTACGAGCAGTACTTC. Encoded protein: CASSPGRSGGYEQYF.

This clonotype was observed many times. This sequence joins TRBV5-1 and TRBJ2-5; no clear D. CDR1 and CDR2 from the germline V gene are SGHRS and YFSETQ. This CDR3 has 14 amino acids. Trimming removed 0 bases at V and 0 bases at J, with 6 bases between. This CDR3 is CASSLAGYQETQYF. Written as DNA, the CDR3 is TGCGCCAGCAGCTTGGCCGGGTACCAAGAGACCCAGTACTTC.

This clonotype showed up just a few times. The V call is TRBV5-1, the J call TRBJ2-7; 7 positions match TRBD1. The V and J ends lost 2 bases and 7 bases, in that order; junction bases with no gene match: 18. The CDR3 extends over 17 amino acids. Per the germline V gene, CDR1 is SGHRS and CDR2 is YFSETQ. Here the CDR3 DNA reads TGCGCCAGCAGCTTTAGCTACAAGGGGGCGTATTCGTGGGAGCAGTACTTC. It is translated as CASSFSYKGAYSWEQYF.

V and J are TRBV12-3 or TRBV12-4 and TRBJ1-5; TRBD1 aligns across 8 bases. After removal of 6 bases from V and 2 bases from J, the junction contained 6 bases not matched to a gene. The CDR3 sequence is 15 residues long. DNA for the CDR3: TGTGCCAGCAGACAGCCGGGACAGGGCAATCAGCCCCAGCATTTT. This gives the protein CASRQPGQGNQPQHF.

This clonotype appeared a few times. The J gene is TRBJ2-5, the V gene TRBV6-5, with D unresolved. The CDR3 is 11 amino acids. Germline V CDR1 and CDR2: MNHEY, SVGAGI. The V gene lost 8 bases and the J gene lost 1 base, with 5 bases spanning the gap. CDR3 DNA sequence: TGTGCCAGCGGTCGCCAAGAGACCCAGTACTTC. Translating gives CASGRQETQYF.

The sample holds a few counts of this clonotype. The chain carries TRBV5-1 and TRBJ2-6; the D is unclear. Trimming took off 3 bases at V and 0 bases at J, with 10 bases between the two ends. The CDR3 consists of 16 residues. Germline V gives CDR1 SGHRS, CDR2 YFSETQ. The CDR3 here is CASSSLMRSGANVLTF. The CDR3 nucleotides read TGCGCCAGCAGCTCGCTTATGCGCTCTGGGGCCAACGTCCTGACTTTC.

The rearrangement links TRBV27 to TRBJ2-7; 7 positions agree with TRBD2. V shed 3 bases, J shed 6 bases, and the junction held 11 bases outside the gene matches. The length of the CDR3 is 15 residues. CDR1 is MNHEY and CDR2 is SMNVEV in the germline V gene (reference sequence). CDR3: CASSFLGGGSGEQYF. The DNA of the CDR3 is TGTGCCAGCAGTTTCCTTGGGGGGGGAAGCGGCGAGCAGTACTTC.

V is TRBV10-3 and J is TRBJ1-1; D is undetermined. There are 10 residues in the CDR3. Germline V gives CDR1 ENHRY, CDR2 SYGVKD. In DNA, the CDR3 is TGTGCTTCAGGGAACACTGAAGCTTTCTTT. Protein: CASGNTEAFF.

V usage is TRBV12-3 or TRBV12-4 and J usage is TRBJ2-1; no clear D gene. Trimming took 6 bases from V and 3 from J, leaving 9 bases between them. The CDR3 consists of 13 residues. CDR3: CASSLIRYNEQFF. The CDR3 DNA reads TGTGCCAGCAGCTTAATACGCTACAATGAGCAGTTCTTC.

CDR3 sequence: CASSLARTTNEQYF. DNA for the CDR3: TGCGCCAGCAGCTTGGCCCGGACTACCAACGAGCAGTACTTC. The gene calls are TRBV5-1 and TRBJ2-7, with D possibly being TRBD2 (6 bases). The length of the CDR3 is 14 residues. Trimming shortened V by 0 bases and J by 5 bases, and 12 bases separated the two germline ends. The germline V gene has CDR1 SGHRS and CDR2 YFSETQ.

This clonotype came up a few times. The genes are TRBV15 and TRBJ2-7; D is unclear. The CDR3 loop spans 18 amino acids. The V gene lost 4 bases and the J gene lost 3 bases, with 25 bases spanning the gap. Germline CDR1 is LNHNV and CDR2 is YYDKDF (reference sequence). CDR3 amino acids: CATSTSIVGMGGLYEQYF. The DNA of the CDR3 is TGTGCCACCAGCACCTCCATAGTAGGCATGGGCGGCCTCTACGAGCAGTACTTC.

The V call is TRBV3-1, the J call TRBJ2-7, with 8 positions matching TRBD1. The V and J ends lost 0 bases and 4 bases, in that order; junction bases with no gene match: 14. Germline V gene lookup returns CDR1 LGHDT and CDR2 YNNKEL (reference sequence). This CDR3 contains 18 residues. The CDR3 coding sequence is TGTGCCAGCAGCCAAGATCGCGCTTGGACAGGGAAAAGGTACGAGCAGTACTTC. Encoded protein: CASSQDRAWTGKRYEQYF.

The rearrangement uses TRBV10-2 and TRBJ2-7; 8 bases are shared with TRBD1. Germline CDR1 WSHSY, CDR2 SAAADI. This CDR3 region has 13 residues. The V and J ends lost 8 bases and 5 bases, in that order; junction bases with no gene match: 8. The DNA of the CDR3 is TGCGCCAGCTACCCGACAGGGGAAGACGAGCAGTACTTC. This gives the protein CASYPTGEDEQYF.

This clonotype came up a few times. This rearrangement joins TRBV10-2 to TRBJ1-2, with D tentatively TRBD1 (5 bases). V lost 4 bases, J lost 4 bases, and 10 bases lay in between. Germline-derived CDR1 and CDR2 are WSHSY and SAAADI. This CDR3 contains 13 residues. The CDR3, as DNA: TGCGCCAGCAGTGGCCCAGGGCCCTATGGCTACACCTTC. Translated: CASSGPGPYGYTF.

The sample holds a few counts of this clonotype. The V call is TRBV30, the J call TRBJ2-7; D gene uncertain. V was clipped by 0 bases and J by 0 bases, with 9 bases between them. The CDR3 runs 14 residues. Germline loops: CDR1 GTSNPN, CDR2 SVGIG (reference sequence). The CDR3 DNA is TGTGCCTGGAGTGTGGAGCCTCTCTCCTACGAGCAGTACTTC. Translated, it gives CAWSVEPLSYEQYF.

This clonotype turned up a few times. This chain links TRBV29-1 with TRBJ1-1, with D maybe TRBD1 (5 bases). Germline CDR1 and CDR2: SQVTM and ANQGSEA. V lost 4 bases and J 0 bases, leaving 9 bases between the germline ends. The CDR3 loop spans 13 amino acids. The CDR3 spells CSVGGGMNTEAFF. The CDR3 bases are TGCAGCGTTGGGGGGGGTATGAACACTGAAGCTTTCTTT.

The chain has TRBV29-1 and TRBJ2-1, with 9 positions matching TRBD2. Germline V gene sequence: CDR1 SQVTM, CDR2 ANQGSEA. CDR3 size: 14 residues. J was trimmed by 4 bases and V by 5 bases; bases with no gene match: 6. The DNA for the CDR3 is TGCAGCGTTTTAGCGGGGGCGCCTTACAATGAGCAGTTCTTC. Its protein is CSVLAGAPYNEQFF.

Only a few counts were recorded for this clonotype. The V and J genes are TRBV6-2 or TRBV6-3 and TRBJ2-1; 9 bases map to TRBD2. The ends lost 5 bases at V and 1 base at J; junction bases unmatched: 3. Germline V gives CDR1 MNHEY, CDR2 SVGEGT. There are 15 residues in the CDR3. The CDR3 protein is CASSRAGGSYNEQFF. The DNA for the CDR3 is TGTGCCAGCAGTCGAGCGGGGGGATCCTACAATGAGCAGTTCTTC.

This clonotype was observed a few times. The chain joins TRBV6-1 to TRBJ2-3, with 7 bases fitting TRBD2. The V and J ends lost 4 bases and 2 bases, in that order; junction bases with no gene match: 3. CDR1 and CDR2 from the germline V gene are MNHNS and SASEGT. The CDR3 totals 14 residues. The CDR3 spells CASSGDYATDTQYF. In DNA, the CDR3 is TGTGCCAGCAGTGGGGACTACGCCACAGATACGCAGTATTTT.

This clonotype has only a few counts. The chain uses TRBV6-1 and TRBJ2-5; D is unclear. This CDR3 has 13 residues. Trimming stripped 6 bases from V and 1 base from J, with 9 bases between. CDR1 MNHNS and CDR2 SASEGT come from the germline V gene. DNA of the CDR3: TGTGCCAGCAGGGAGACGTCCCAAGAGACCCAGTACTTC. This encodes CASRETSQETQYF.

CDR3 protein: CASSPVGADETQYF. The CDR3 DNA sequence: TGTGCCAGCAGCCCCGTGGGGGCTGATGAGACCCAGTACTTC. The chain employs TRBV3-1 and TRBJ2-5; possible D gene TRBD1, 6 bases. Trimming took 4 bases from V and 5 from J, leaving 14 bases between them. The CDR3 length is 14 residues. The V gene's germline CDR1 is LGHDT and CDR2 YNNKEL (reference sequence).

This clonotype has a handful of counts. The chain carries TRBV19 and TRBJ2-7; TRBD1 matches at 9 bases. After removal of 6 bases from V and 5 bases from J, the junction contained 11 bases not matched to a gene. This CDR3 has 15 residues. Germline CDR1 reads LNHDA; CDR2 reads SQIVND (reference sequence). This chain's CDR3 is CASRPGTGRRHEQYF. CDR3 sequence (DNA): TGTGCCAGTAGACCCGGGACAGGGCGGCGACACGAGCAGTACTTC.

The chain joins TRBV7-2 to TRBJ1-4, with D perhaps TRBD1 (6 bases). Germline V gives CDR1 SGHTA, CDR2 FQGNSA. The CDR3 is 15 amino acids. The V end lost 7 bases, the J end lost 8 bases, and 20 bases lay between the germline ends. CDR3 bases: TGTGCCAGCACCAAAGCAACAGGGTGGGACGAAAAACTGTTTTTT. Translation: CASTKATGWDEKLFF.